The 29 T cell receptor beta chains below come from one sample, sequenced in a study of T cell responses to AZD1222 COVID-19 vaccine. Profiling relied on immunoSEQ multiplex PCR, and the TCRdb table lists in-frame clones only, not all of them. The data contain more than 85,000 clones, 80% to 90% of them singletons. Sequencing used peripheral blood, obtained on day 0 of AZD1222 vaccination. The receptors were sampled from an adult in good health.

The chain links TRBV7-9 to TRBJ1-6; 10 positions agree with TRBD1. CDR1 is SEHNR and CDR2 is FQNEAQ in the germline V gene (reference sequence). The trim removed 1 base at V and 7 bases at J, leaving 1 base unmatched. The CDR3 has 15 residues. CDR3 coding DNA: TGTGCCAGCAGCTTAGGGGGACAGGGGAATTCACCCCTCCACTTT. Translating gives CASSLGGQGNSPLHF.

The V gene is TRBV6-4, the J gene TRBJ2-2, with 8 bases matching TRBD2. Germline lookup yields CDR1 MRHNA and CDR2 SNTAGT. The trim removed 2 bases at V and 3 bases at J, leaving 5 bases unmatched. This CDR3 has 16 residues. CDR3 residues: CASSDGSGIYTGELFF. The CDR3 DNA sequence: TGTGCCAGCAGTGACGGTAGCGGGATATACACCGGGGAGCTGTTTTTT.

This clone was detected a few times. V usage is TRBV28 and J usage is TRBJ2-2, with a possible D match to TRBD1 (6 bases). V was cut by 5 bases and J by 3 bases, with 10 bases left in between. The CDR3 consists of 14 residues. Germline CDR1 reads MDHEN; CDR2 reads SYDVKM. Here the CDR3 DNA reads TGTGCCAGCAGTCAGGGGCGATACACCGGGGAGCTGTTTTTT. Translation gives CASSQGRYTGELFF.

V gene TRBV18 combines with J gene TRBJ1-6, with D hard to call. V was shortened by 4 bases and J by 8 bases, with 9 bases between the two germline ends. Per germline, CDR1 KGHSH and CDR2 LQKENI. This CDR3 contains 13 residues. This chain's CDR3 is CASSLGADSPLHF. CDR3 in DNA: TGTGCCAGCTCACTGGGAGCAGATTCACCCCTCCACTTT.

The gene calls are TRBV28 and TRBJ2-7; 7 bases map to TRBD2. V was clipped by 7 bases and J by 0 bases; unmatched bases: 12. CDR3 size: 16 residues. The germline V gene has CDR1 MDHEN and CDR2 SYDVKM. DNA for the CDR3: TGTGCCAGCACCTCCTCGGGTTGGGACTACTCCTACGAGCAGTACTTC. Its translation is CASTSSGWDYSYEQYF.

The gene calls are TRBV19 and TRBJ2-1, with 9 nucleotides matching TRBD1. The CDR3 consists of 13 residues. Germline V CDR1 and CDR2: LNHDA, SQIVND (reference sequence). Germline trimming cut 11 bases from V and 7 bases from J; bases unmatched to any gene: 9. The CDR3, as DNA: TGTGCCTGCGGGACAGGGTGGTCAAATGAGCAGTTCTTC. It yields the protein CACGTGWSNEQFF.

V usage is TRBV18 and J usage is TRBJ2-1; D ambiguous. V was shortened by 0 bases and J by 4 bases, with 16 bases between the two germline ends. This CDR3 region has 17 residues. Germline V gene data show CDR1 as KGHSH and CDR2 as LQKENI. The CDR3 coding sequence is TGTGCCAGCTCACCACCGCAAACGACAATCTATTACAATGAGCAGTTCTTC. This translates into CASSPPQTTIYYNEQFF.

This chain uses TRBV10-3 with TRBJ2-4, with 7 nucleotides matching TRBD2. The germline V gene has CDR1 ENHRY and CDR2 SYGVKD. The CDR3 sequence is 16 residues long. Losses at the gene ends were 2 bases for V and 3 bases for J; bases not matched to a gene: 7. The CDR3 DNA is TGTGCCATCAGTGAGCGCGCTAGCGGAGACAAAAACATTCAGTACTTC. This translates into CAISERASGDKNIQYF.

CDR3 in amino acids: CAGTWGDGGGGTYEQYF. The CDR3 DNA reads TGTGCCGGGACATGGGGGGACGGCGGAGGGGGCACCTACGAGCAGTACTTC. The chain employs TRBV7-7 and TRBJ2-7, with D tentatively TRBD1 (7 bases). Between the trimmed V and J ends, which lost 11 bases and 2 bases, there was a span of 28 bases. Per the germline V gene, CDR1 is SSHAT and CDR2 is FNYEAQ (reference sequence). The CDR3 consists of 17 residues.

The chain employs TRBV3-1 (or the pseudogene TRBV3-2) and TRBJ1-6; D is unresolved. V lost 1 base and J lost 5, with 6 bases in between. The CDR3 runs 14 residues. CDR1 and CDR2 (germline): LGHDT, YNNKEL (reference sequence). CDR3: CASSQVGNNSPLHF. DNA for the CDR3: TGTGCCAGCAGCCAAGTTGGGAATAATTCACCCCTCCACTTT.

A remark on this clone: This sample also contains other DNA sequences that code for the same CDR3. The rearrangement joins TRBV10-2 to TRBJ1-1; tentative D call: TRBD1 (6 bases). CDR1 and CDR2 from the germline V gene are WSHSY and SAAADI. This CDR3 is built from 13 residues. V lost 3 bases and J 4 bases, leaving 9 bases between the germline ends. CDR3 region: CASSEQGGTEAFF. The CDR3 nucleotides are TGCGCCAGCAGTGAACAGGGAGGCACTGAAGCTTTCTTT.

The table lists this clone with a count of one. The CDR3 DNA sequence: TGTGCCAGCAGCTTGGGGCAGGGCAAGTGGACCCAGTACTTC. Protein: CASSLGQGKWTQYF. The genes are TRBV5-6 and TRBJ2-5; tentatively, D is TRBD1 (5 bases). Per germline, CDR1 SGHDT and CDR2 YYEEEE. V was cut by 0 bases and J by 7 bases, with 13 bases left in between. This CDR3 comprises 14 residues.

This rearrangement joins TRBV5-1 to TRBJ1-4; 8 positions match TRBD1. J lost 2 bases, V lost 1 base, and 1 base had no gene match. Germline lookup yields CDR1 SGHRS and CDR2 YFSETQ. The CDR3 covers 15 residues. The DNA for the CDR3 is TGCGCCAGCAGCTTGTACAGGGGGACTAATGAAAAACTGTTTTTT. Translation: CASSLYRGTNEKLFF. Based on the CDR3 plus reference TRBV5-1 and TRBJ1-4, the full variable domain is KAGVTQTPRYLIKTRGQQVTLSCSPISGHRSVSWYQQTPGQGLQFLFEYFSETQRNKGNFPGRFSGRQFSNSRSEMNVSTLELGDSALYLCASSLYRGTNEKLFFGSGTQLSVL.

This clone has just a few counts. The chain recombines TRBV6-1 with TRBJ2-2; the match to TRBD2 covers 10 bases. The CDR3 has 16 residues. Trimming at V came to 2 bases and at J to 4 bases, leaving 4 bases not matched to a gene. CDR1 and CDR2 (germline): MNHNS, SASEGT. CDR3 residues: CASSERLAGATGELFF. CDR3 sequence (DNA): TGTGCCAGCAGTGAAAGGCTAGCGGGAGCCACCGGGGAGCTGTTTTTT.

The chain couples TRBV2 to TRBJ1-2; no definite D call. The CDR3 runs 13 residues. Germline V lookup: CDR1 SNHLY, CDR2 FYNNEI. Trimming removed 1 base at V and 3 bases at J, with 6 bases between. In DNA form, the CDR3 reads TGTGCCAGCAGTGAAGGCAGTTACTATGGCTACACCTTC. Translation: CASSEGSYYGYTF.

The J gene is TRBJ1-2, the V gene TRBV19; D possibly corresponds to TRBD1 (6 bases). CDR1 is LNHDA, CDR2 SQIVND, per germline (reference sequence). V lost 4 bases, J lost 5 bases, and 14 bases lay in between. CDR3 length: 14 residues. CDR3 loop: CASSTTQGRYGYTF. CDR3 nucleotide sequence: TGTGCCAGTAGTACCACGCAGGGGCGGTATGGCTACACCTTC.

This clone was seen more than once but under ten times. The chain combines TRBV4-2 with TRBJ2-7, with TRBD2 as a possible D gene (6 bases). Germline-derived CDR1 and CDR2 are LGHNA and YNFKEQ. The CDR3 has 16 amino acids. V lost 1 base, J lost 5 bases, and 18 bases lay in between. Here the CDR3 reads CASSQGARLEENEQYF. In DNA form, the CDR3 reads TGTGCCAGCAGCCAAGGGGCCCGACTAGAGGAAAACGAGCAGTACTTC.

V gene TRBV27 combines with J gene TRBJ2-7, with D hard to call. Germline-derived CDR1 and CDR2 are MNHEY and SMNVEV (reference sequence). The germline V and J ends were trimmed by 3 bases and 0 bases, with 6 bases remaining between them. The CDR3 is made up of 13 amino acids. The CDR3 nucleotides read TGTGCCAGCAGTTTCAGGAGCTCCTACGAGCAGTACTTC. As protein: CASSFRSSYEQYF.

The chain carries TRBV28 and TRBJ1-5; TRBD1 might be the D (5 bases). CDR1 MDHEN and CDR2 SYDVKM come from the germline V gene. The CDR3 totals 13 residues. Trimming took 10 bases from V and 4 from J, leaving 14 bases between them. Here the CDR3 DNA reads TGTGCCACCCGCCGGGGGACGAATCAGCCCCAGCATTTT. This gives the protein CATRRGTNQPQHF.

This clone was observed a single time. V and J are TRBV10-3 and TRBJ2-2; TRBD2 matches 10 bases. Germline lookup yields CDR1 ENHRY and CDR2 SYGVKD. J gave up 6 bases and V 1 base, and 5 bases lay outside the gene matches. This CDR3 is 16 amino acids long. CDR3 DNA sequence: TGTGCCATCAGTGAGTTGCTAGCGGGAGAGGCCGGGGAGCTGTTTTTT. This sequence encodes CAISELLAGEAGELFF.

This chain uses TRBV6-5 with TRBJ2-3; D possibly uses TRBD1 or TRBD2 (5 bases each). Germline-derived CDR1 and CDR2 are MNHEY and SVGAGI. Trimming took off 7 bases at V and 0 bases at J, with 14 bases between the two ends. The CDR3 sequence is 15 residues long. The CDR3 coding sequence is TGTGCCAGCAATTCCGGGACCCGAAGCACAGATACGCAGTATTTT. It yields the protein CASNSGTRSTDTQYF.

The chain employs TRBV10-3 and TRBJ2-4, with 12 bases identical to TRBD2. CDR3 length: 15 residues. Trimming removed 11 bases from V and 8 bases from J; junction bases left unmatched: 13. From germline, CDR1 is ENHRY and CDR2 SYGVKD. Here the CDR3 DNA reads TGTGCCGCGACGGCTAGCGGGAGGGCCACTGACATTCAGTACTTC. It translates to CAATASGRATDIQYF.

The chain carries TRBV7-2 and TRBJ2-3; TRBD1 matches 7 bases. Trimming cost V 5 bases and J 0 bases; bases outside gene matches: 17. In germline, CDR1 is SGHTA, CDR2 FQGNSA. The CDR3 has 19 amino acids. The CDR3 nucleotides read TGTGCCAGCAGCCATAGGGGGCAGAGATCCAGGTCTAGCACAGATACGCAGTATTTT. It encodes CASSHRGQRSRSSTDTQYF. The full variable domain, its missing parts supplied by reference TRBV7-2 and TRBJ2-3, is GAGVSQSPSNKVTEKGKDVELRCDPISGHTALYWYRQSLGQGLEFLIYFQGNSAPDKSGLPSDRFSAERTGGSVSTLTIQRTQQEDSAVYLCASSHRGQRSRSSTDTQYFGPGTRLTVL.

The chain joins TRBV7-9 to TRBJ2-7; weak D call: TRBD1 (6 bases). This CDR3 has 14 residues. V was trimmed by 6 bases and J by 1 base, leaving 13 bases between them. The germline gives CDR1 SEHNR, CDR2 FQNEAQ (reference sequence). The CDR3 DNA reads TGTGCCAGCAGACCCGGGACAATATCCTACGAGCAGTACTTC. Protein product: CASRPGTISYEQYF.

The rearrangement joins TRBV2 to TRBJ1-1; no clear D gene. Germline V gene data show CDR1 as SNHLY and CDR2 as FYNNEI. The CDR3 spans 13 residues. The germline V and J ends were trimmed by 6 bases and 3 bases, with 11 bases remaining between them. Here the CDR3 DNA reads TGTGCCAGCAGCCTTAGACGAGACACTGAAGCTTTCTTT. Residues: CASSLRRDTEAFF.

This sequence joins TRBV12-3 or TRBV12-4 and TRBJ2-1; D is unclear. Trimming cost V 6 bases and J 9 bases, with 15 bases left between them. There are 13 residues in the CDR3. The CDR3 spells CASSPRAAGEQFF. The DNA for the CDR3 is TGTGCCAGCAGCCCCCGGGCAGCTGGTGAGCAGTTCTTC.

The chain joins TRBV19 to TRBJ2-2; D might be TRBD2 (6 bases). This CDR3 has 15 amino acids. Germline V gene lookup returns CDR1 LNHDA and CDR2 SQIVND (reference sequence). V dropped 7 bases and J dropped 6 bases, with 18 bases sitting between them. The CDR3: CASKESGGGAGELFF. The CDR3 DNA reads as TGTGCCAGTAAAGAGTCCGGGGGTGGGGCCGGGGAGCTGTTTTTT.

The chain combines TRBV3-1 (or the pseudogene TRBV3-2) with TRBJ1-3; TRBD1 is a possible D gene (6 bases). CDR1 is LGHDT, CDR2 YNNKEL, per germline (reference sequence). Between the trimmed V and J ends, which lost 6 bases and 7 bases, there was a span of 19 bases. The CDR3 runs 15 residues. The CDR3 nucleotides read TGTGCCAGCAGTTTACAGGGAAAAGTAGGGAACACCATATATTTT. Protein product: CASSLQGKVGNTIYF.

This clone was seen just once. The chain couples TRBV7-2 to TRBJ1-4; perhaps TRBD1 as D (6 bases). V shed 5 bases and J shed 0 bases, with 16 bases lying between them. Germline-derived CDR1 and CDR2 are SGHTA and FQGNSA. This CDR3 comprises 17 residues. The CDR3 DNA is TGTGCCAGCAGCGTGGGACACCAATTGACAACTAATGAAAAACTGTTTTTT. This translates into CASSVGHQLTTNEKLFF.